Below, 13 T cell receptor beta chains from the same sample are listed, as sequenced in a study of blood T cells in healthy people across ages. For the second PCR, which ran for 7 to 11 cycles, a sample-barcoded 5' primer and a J-beta primer mix were used. TCRdb called the 5' RACE reads again in MiXCR, with one record for every CDR3 protein. Among over 700,000 distinct CDR3 sequences, less than 70% were seen once, and the ten largest hold about 42%. Sequencing was carried out using blood. The source of these receptors is a man aged 80 or over in good health.

This clonotype has a handful of counts. The chain carries TRBV10-2 and TRBJ2-5; D gene ambiguous. V shed 6 bases and J shed 5 bases, with 10 bases lying between them. Germline V gene lookup returns CDR1 WSHSY and CDR2 SAAADI. The CDR3 consists of 12 residues. The CDR3 reads CASSGRWETQYF. Here the CDR3 DNA reads TGCGCCAGCAGCGGACGTTGGGAGACCCAGTACTTC.

This clonotype was counted between two and nine times. The V call is TRBV12-3 or TRBV12-4, the J call TRBJ2-1; D might be TRBD1 or TRBD2, each matching 5 bases. CDR3 length: 16 amino acids. V was clipped by 7 bases and J by 6 bases, with 22 bases between them. The DNA of the CDR3 is TGTGCCAGCATCCGATACGGGGACGTTGTGGGCAATGAGCAGTTCTTC. It encodes CASIRYGDVVGNEQFF.

This clonotype occurred a few times. This chain links TRBV9 with TRBJ1-1; D call uncertain. Trimming removed 0 bases from V and 1 base from J, with 4 bases in between. The germline gives CDR1 SGDLS, CDR2 YYNGEE. The CDR3 sequence is 13 residues long. The CDR3 nucleotides read TGTGCCAGCAGCGTAGCGTCGAACACTGAAGCTTTCTTT. Protein product: CASSVASNTEAFF.

The chain carries TRBV2 and TRBJ1-6, with D possibly TRBD1 on 6 matching bases. The germline CDR1 and CDR2 sequences are SNHLY and FYNNEI. The CDR3 contains 18 residues. The V end was cut by 6 bases, the J end by 0 bases, with 18 bases between. CDR3 in amino acids: CASRLLDSGSSYNSPLHF. CDR3 bases: TGTGCCAGCAGGCTGTTGGACAGCGGCAGCTCCTATAATTCACCCCTCCACTTT. Filled out from reference TRBV2 and TRBJ1-6, the complete variable domain reads EPEVTQTPSHQVTQMGQEVILRCVPISNHLYFYWYRQILGQKVEFLVSFYNNEISEKSEIFDDQFSVERPDGSNFTLKIRSTKLEDSAMYFCASRLLDSGSSYNSPLHFGNGTRLTVT.

The rearrangement links TRBV20-1 to TRBJ2-1; D might be TRBD1 (5 bases). Germline CDR1 DFQATT, CDR2 SNEGSKA (reference sequence). Trimming removed 4 bases from V and 5 bases from J, with 21 bases in between. The CDR3 has 16 residues. The CDR3 loop reads CSATDFSTGRHNEQFF. CDR3 bases: TGCAGTGCTACTGACTTTAGCACAGGACGACACAATGAGCAGTTCTTC.

This clonotype was recorded a few times. This rearrangement joins TRBV29-1 to TRBJ2-1; D gene ambiguous. From germline, CDR1 is SQVTM and CDR2 ANQGSEA. Trimming cost V 4 bases and J 5 bases, with 3 bases left between them. There are 10 residues in the CDR3. CDR3 DNA: TGCAGCGTTGCTAACAATGAGCAGTTCTTC. This encodes CSVANNEQFF.

Comments on this clonotype: One end of the junction does not line up with germline, which may come from a read error. J is TRBJ2-1 and V is TRBV20-1; 7 positions match TRBD1. This CDR3 is built from 11 residues. Per germline, CDR1 DFQATT and CDR2 SNEGSKA (reference sequence). As DNA, the CDR3 is TGCAGTGCTCAACAGGGGAATGAGCAGTTCTTT. Protein product: CSAQQGNEQFF.

This clonotype showed up just a few times. The chain employs TRBV11-2 and TRBJ2-5, with D unclear. Germline assignment: CDR1 SGHAT and CDR2 FQNNGV. The CDR3 spans 13 residues. V shed 5 bases and J shed 7 bases, with 14 bases lying between them. Written as DNA, the CDR3 is TGTGCCAGCAGCCGCCAGGTGGAAGGGACCCAGTACTTC. Translation: CASSRQVEGTQYF.

The chain uses TRBV20-1 and TRBJ2-4; weak D call: TRBD2 (6 bases). The J call may be in error: the DNA end matches TRBJ2-7 better. CDR1 and CDR2 from the germline V gene are DFQATT and SNEGSKA (reference sequence). This CDR3 spans 13 amino acids. The CDR3 DNA reads as TGCAGTGCTAGTCGGCGGGAAGCCTACGAGCAGTACTTC. Translating it yields CSASRREAYEQYF.

This clonotype was seen many times. The V gene is TRBV7-6, the J gene TRBJ1-4; no definite D call. From germline, CDR1 is SGHVS and CDR2 FNYEAQ. The CDR3 spans 15 residues. V lost 2 bases and J 3 bases, leaving 10 bases between the germline ends. The CDR3 spells CASSLKPGANEKLFF. The CDR3 DNA sequence: TGTGCCAGCAGCTTAAAGCCAGGTGCTAATGAAAAACTGTTTTTT.

This sequence joins TRBV6-6 and TRBJ1-1, with TRBD1 matching 7 bases. Looked up from germline, CDR1 is MNHNY and CDR2 is SVGAGI (reference sequence). Trimming took 7 bases from V and 0 from J; bases not matched to a gene: 5. The CDR3 runs to 14 residues. CDR3 sequence: CASITGTVNTEAFF. The CDR3 region has the DNA TGTGCCAGCATTACCGGGACAGTGAACACTGAAGCTTTCTTT.

V usage is TRBV20-1 and J usage is TRBJ1-6; D ambiguous. The CDR3 extends over 14 amino acids. Germline CDR1 is DFQATT and CDR2 is SNEGSKA (reference sequence). V lost 7 bases to trimming and J lost 5 bases, with 15 bases between them. The CDR3 DNA reads TGCAGTGGGGCCCCGTGGGGAGATAATTCACCCCTCCACTTT. Protein sequence: CSGAPWGDNSPLHF.

The chain has TRBV6-2 or TRBV6-3 and TRBJ2-6; D is unclear. Germline CDR1 reads MNHEY; CDR2 reads SVGEGT. V lost 7 bases, J lost 4 bases, and 11 bases lay in between. The length of the CDR3 is 14 residues. The CDR3 DNA reads as TGTGCCAGCAACGACCCCATCGGGGCCAACGTCCTGACTTTC. It specifies CASNDPIGANVLTF.